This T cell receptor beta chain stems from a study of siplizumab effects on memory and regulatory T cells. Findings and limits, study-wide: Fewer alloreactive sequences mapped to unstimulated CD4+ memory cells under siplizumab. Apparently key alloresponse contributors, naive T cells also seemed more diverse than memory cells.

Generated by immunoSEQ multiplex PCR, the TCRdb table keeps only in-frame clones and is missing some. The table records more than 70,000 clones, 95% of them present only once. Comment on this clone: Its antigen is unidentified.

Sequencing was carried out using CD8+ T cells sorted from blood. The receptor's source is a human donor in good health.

This CDR3 is CSVNGDYTGSGANVLTF. CDR3 nucleotide sequence: TGCAGCGTTAATGGGGACTACACCGGGTCTGGGGCCAACGTCCTGACTTTC. The chain recombines TRBV29-1 with TRBJ2-6, with 7 bases identical to TRBD2. The CDR3 totals 17 residues. CDR1 SQVTM and CDR2 ANQGSEA come from the germline V gene. V was clipped by 5 bases and J by 1 base; unmatched bases: 11. The complete variable domain, with remaining parts taken from reference TRBV29-1 and TRBJ2-6, reads SAVISQKPSRDICQRGTSLTIQCQVDSQVTMMFWYRQQPGQSLTLIATANQGSEATYESGFVIDKFPISRPNLTFSTLTVSNMSPEDSSIYLCSVNGDYTGSGANVLTFGAGSRLTVL.